This paragraph covers one T cell receptor (beta chain) sequence. Its antigen is as yet unknown. These data are taken from a study of cytomegalovirus exposure and HLA in healthy donors. This CDR3 has 11 amino acids. The V end lost 7 bases, the J end lost 4 bases, and 6 bases lay between the germline ends. Germline V gene sequence: CDR1 LGHNA, CDR2 YNFKEQ. Produced via immunoSEQ multiplex PCR; TCRdb's table is partial and in-frame only. Of about 360,000 clones in the sample, more than 80% are singletons; the top ten hold roughly 0.8%. Study-wide results and limits: In vitro assays verified that three CMV-associated chains recognized CMV antigens specifically.

The clonotype comes from a woman between 18 and 29 years old in good health and CMV-seronegative. V and J are TRBV4-2 and TRBJ2-3; D possibly corresponds to TRBD1 (5 bases). Sequencing was carried out using PBMCs. The CDR3 DNA sequence: TGTGCCAGCAAGGGGTCAGATACGCAGTATTTT. Amino acid sequence: CASKGSDTQYF.